This T cell receptor beta chain appears in the sequencing data of a study of cytomegalovirus exposure and HLA in healthy donors. Study at large: An early data release held about 85 million unique TCRs from HLA-typed donors.

Researchers ran the PCR with 60 Vbeta and 13 Jbeta primers. Using immunoSEQ multiplex PCR, the repertoire was profiled, and TCRdb retains in-frame clones only, with some absent. In the table there are around 100,000 clones, 60% to 70% of which are singletons. Study-wide results and caveats: Researchers had no immune exposure information except CMV serostatus available. V- and J-gene trimming in TCR beta was tied to a missense DCLRE1C variant by an analysis performed later.

Comments on this clone: Antigen unknown.

The CDR3 totals 16 residues. Looked up from germline, CDR1 is KGHSH and CDR2 is LQKENI. V was trimmed by 2 bases and J by 3 bases, leaving 17 bases between them. Sequencing was carried out using PBMCs. This TCR was sampled from a man aged 30 to 45 in good health and CMV-seropositive. The rearrangement uses TRBV18 and TRBJ2-7; D perhaps matches TRBD2 (7 bases). CDR3 DNA sequence: TGTGCCAGCTCACCAGGAGTCGGCGGGGGCAACTACGAGCAGTACTTC. This sequence encodes CASSPGVGGGNYEQYF.